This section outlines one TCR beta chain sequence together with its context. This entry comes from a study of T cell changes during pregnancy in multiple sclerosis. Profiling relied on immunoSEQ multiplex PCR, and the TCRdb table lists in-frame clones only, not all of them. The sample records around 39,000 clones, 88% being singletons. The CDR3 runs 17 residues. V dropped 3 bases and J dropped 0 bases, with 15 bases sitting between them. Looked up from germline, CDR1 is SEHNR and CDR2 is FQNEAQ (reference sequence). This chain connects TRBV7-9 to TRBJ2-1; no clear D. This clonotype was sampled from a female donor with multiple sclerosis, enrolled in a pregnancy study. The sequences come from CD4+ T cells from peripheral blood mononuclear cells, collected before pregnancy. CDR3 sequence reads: CASSFLVTPSSYNEQFF. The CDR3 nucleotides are TGTGCCAGCAGCTTTCTCGTAACGCCGAGCTCCTACAATGAGCAGTTCTTC.